A selection of T cell receptor beta chains follows, all from one sample in a study of blood T cells in healthy people across ages. TCRdb ran MiXCR on the 5' RACE reads and lists one entry per CDR3 protein. Altogether 730,000 or so distinct CDR3 sequences are present, less than 45% being singletons, with the ten largest covering 25% to 30%. The sample consisted of blood. The receptors originated from a man at least 80 years old in good health. Each CDR3 is given with its conserved first and last residue. Size tells how often a clone was seen (once, few, many) or the class of an expanded clone, and some rows leave it out.

TRBJ1-4 | TRBV7-2 | - | CASSLSIGSNEKLFF
TRBJ2-1 | TRBV7-2 | - | CASSLVPRRAGANEQFF
TRBJ1-3 | TRBV4-2 | - | CASSQDLRAGGNTMYF
TRBJ2-7 | TRBV6-2/TRBV6-3 | - | CASSYSRSSYEQYF
TRBJ2-7 | TRBV7-2 | - | CASSEQVSYEQYF
- | TRBV20-1 | few | CSARDPRDTRHVETQYF
TRBJ2-7 | TRBV7-9 | - | CASRQNSVSYEQYF
TRBJ2-5 | TRBV20-1 | - | CSARDSRTTLRETQYF
TRBJ2-5 | TRBV6-1 | - | CASWGEGTSGPKRGEQYF
TRBJ2-3 | TRBV27 | - | CASSAPGGATDTQYF
TRBJ2-7 | TRBV6-5 | few | CASTGRDEQYF
TRBJ2-7 | TRBV4-3 | few | CASSHRDGSYEQYF
TRBJ2-5 | TRBV4-3 | many | CASSQDAGFSYQETQYF
TRBJ1-4 | TRBV20-1 | - | CSARDLFGPPGTGNEKLFF
TRBJ1-2 | TRBV29-1 | - | CSVETQGIDGYTF
TRBJ2-2 | TRBV20-1 | - | CSARLGERITGELFF
TRBJ2-5 | TRBV2 | - | CASSPPSTSGASGTQYF
TRBJ2-1 | TRBV5-1 | once | CASSLAGLDYNEQFF
TRBJ1-1 | TRBV6-5 | - | CASSYSKSGFTEAFF
TRBJ2-3 | TRBV6-2/TRBV6-3 | - | CASSYGTVLRDTQYF
TRBJ2-1 | TRBV29-1 | few | CSVEDLPLGGEQFF
TRBJ2-3 | TRBV25-1 | few | CASAGVQGETDTQYF
TRBJ2-7 | TRBV2 | - | CASSVGSFSYEQYF
TRBJ2-1 | TRBV7-2 | - | CASSLGLGLAGARSYNEQFF
TRBJ1-2 | TRBV7-2 | many | CASSSRGGTGDGYTF
TRBJ2-5 | TRBV29-1 | many | CSAHRDSQPGTQYF